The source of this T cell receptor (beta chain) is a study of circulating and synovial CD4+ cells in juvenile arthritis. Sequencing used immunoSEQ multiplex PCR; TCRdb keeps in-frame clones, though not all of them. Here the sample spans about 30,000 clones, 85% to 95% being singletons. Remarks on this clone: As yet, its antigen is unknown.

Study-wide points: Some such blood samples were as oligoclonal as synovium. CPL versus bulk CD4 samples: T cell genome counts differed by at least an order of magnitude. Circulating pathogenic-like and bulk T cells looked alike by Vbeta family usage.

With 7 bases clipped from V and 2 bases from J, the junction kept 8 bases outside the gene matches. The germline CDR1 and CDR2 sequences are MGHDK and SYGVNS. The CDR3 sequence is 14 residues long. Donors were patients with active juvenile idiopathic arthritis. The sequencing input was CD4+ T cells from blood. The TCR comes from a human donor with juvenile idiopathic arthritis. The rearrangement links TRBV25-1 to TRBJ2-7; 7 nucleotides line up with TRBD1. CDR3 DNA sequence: TGTGCCAGCATAGAGTCAGGGGGTCCCTACGAGCAGTACTTC. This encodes CASIESGGPYEQYF.